A selection of T cell receptor beta chains follows, all from one sample in a study of T-cell reconstitution after alpha-beta-depleted transplantation in children. TCRdb re-called the PCR reads through MiXCR, storing one row per CDR3 protein. The sample lists about 600,000 distinct CDR3 sequences, 10% occurring once. The sequenced sample was PBMCs from the stem cell graft donor, obtained from the stem cell graft. The source of these receptors is a human donor who donated a stem cell graft to a child with acute myeloid leukemia. Both conserved end residues are part of each CDR3. The D gene is left open where the match is weak. Only some rows state a clone size, as once, few, many or a class for expanded clones.

abundance	v_gene	j_gene	d_gene	CDR3aa	CDR3nt
NA	TRBV29-1	TRBJ1-2	NA	CSVDVQGRLGYTF	TGCAGCGTTGATGTGCAAGGACGTCTTGGCTACACCTTC
many	TRBV29-1	TRBJ1-1	TRBD1	CSVKQGGTEAFF	TGCAGCGTTAAACAGGGGGGAACTGAAGCTTTCTTT
few	TRBV12-3/TRBV12-4	TRBJ2-2	NA	CASSLWGNGELFF	TGTGCCAGCAGTTTATGGGGGAACGGGGAGCTGTTTTTT
NA	TRBV18	TRBJ1-5	NA	CASSPLNEGNQPQHF	TGTGCCAGCTCACCACTGAATGAGGGCAATCAGCCCCAGCATTTT
NA	TRBV6-5	TRBJ2-7	TRBD2	CASSYPTGREGSYEQYF	TGTGCCAGCAGTTACCCGACCGGCCGGGAGGGTAGCTACGAGCAGTACTTC
NA	TRBV4-3	TRBJ2-7	NA	CASSRDPTSYEQYF	TGCGCCAGCAGCCGGGACCCCACCTCCTACGAGCAGTACTTC
NA	TRBV20-1	TRBJ2-7	TRBD2	CSARKVREVSYEQYF	TGCAGTGCTAGGAAGGTGCGGGAGGTCTCCTACGAGCAGTACTTC
few	TRBV13	TRBJ2-7	NA	CASSLPAREQYF	TGTGCCAGCAGCTTACCGGCCAGAGAGCAGTACTTC
many	TRBV10-3	TRBJ2-1	TRBD2	CAVLAGTSNEQFF	TGTGCCGTACTAGCGGGGACCTCCAATGAGCAGTTCTTC
NA	TRBV15	TRBJ2-7	NA	CATSRDEASYEQYF	TGTGCCACCAGCAGAGATGAGGCCTCCTACGAGCAGTACTTC
NA	TRBV30	TRBJ2-3	TRBD2	CAWSVTRGGGRAADTQYF	TGTGCCTGGAGTGTAACGAGGGGAGGCGGGAGGGCCGCAGATACGCAGTATTTT
many	TRBV7-2	TRBJ2-1	NA	CACLDGYNEQFF	TGTGCCTGCTTGGACGGCTACAATGAGCAGTTCTTC
NA	TRBV7-6	TRBJ1-1	NA	CASTRDGLNTEAFF	TGTGCCAGCACCCGCGACGGTTTGAACACTGAAGCTTTCTTT
few	TRBV28	TRBJ1-2	NA	CASSFLETTF	TGTGCCAGCAGTTTCTTGGAGACCACGTTC
many	TRBV2	TRBJ1-5	NA	CASSGGNQPQHF	TGTGCCAGCAGTGGAGGCAATCAGCCCCAGCATTTT
many	TRBV20-1	TRBJ2-1	NA	CSAPPMGANEQFF	TGCAGTGCTCCCCCCATGGGGGCCAATGAGCAGTTCTTC
NA	TRBV7-2	TRBJ2-1	NA	CASSPEGGFAKFF	TGTGCCAGCAGCCCCGAGGGTGGCTTCGCCAAGTTCTTC